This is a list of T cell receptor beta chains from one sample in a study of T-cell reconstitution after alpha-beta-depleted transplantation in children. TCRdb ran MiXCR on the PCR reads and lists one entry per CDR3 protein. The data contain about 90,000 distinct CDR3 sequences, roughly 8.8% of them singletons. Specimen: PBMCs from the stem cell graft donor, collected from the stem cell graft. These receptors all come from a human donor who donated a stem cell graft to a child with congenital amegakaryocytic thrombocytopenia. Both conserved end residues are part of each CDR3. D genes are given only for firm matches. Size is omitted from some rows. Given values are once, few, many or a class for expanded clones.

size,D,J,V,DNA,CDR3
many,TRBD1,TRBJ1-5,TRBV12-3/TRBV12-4,TGTGCCAGCAGTGGGGACAGAACTGAGATCTATAGCAATCAGCCCCAGCATTTT,CASSGDRTEIYSNQPQHF
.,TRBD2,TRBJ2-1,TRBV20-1,TGCAGTGCTAGAGATCAGTGGACTAGCGGGGGTGAGCAGTTCTTC,CSARDQWTSGGEQFF
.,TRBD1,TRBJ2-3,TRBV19,TGTGCCAGTAGAGGACAGGGATTCACAGATACGCAGTATTTT,CASRGQGFTDTQYF
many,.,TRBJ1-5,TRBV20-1,TGCAGTGCTAGAGTCGGGACTGAGAATCAGCCCCAGCATTTT,CSARVGTENQPQHF
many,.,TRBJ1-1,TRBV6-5,TGTGCCAGCAAGTTCGGGGGGCGCAGGGACACTGAAGCTTTCTTT,CASKFGGRRDTEAFF
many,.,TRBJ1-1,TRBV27,TGTGCCAGCAGGCGAATCCCAGGTAACACTGAAGCTTTCTTT,CASRRIPGNTEAFF
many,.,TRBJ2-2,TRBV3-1,TGTGCCAGCAGCCAACCGGACGGGTACCCCGGGGAGCTGTTTTTT,CASSQPDGYPGELFF
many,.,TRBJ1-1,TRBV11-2,TGTGCCAGCAGCTTAGATATAGACCTGGTGACTTTCTTT,CASSLDIDLVTFF
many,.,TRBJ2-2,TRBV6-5,TGTGCCAGCAGTCGGGACCCCTACACCGGGGAGCTGTTTTTT,CASSRDPYTGELFF
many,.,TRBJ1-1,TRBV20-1,TGCAGTGCTAGGTGGCAGGCTACTGAAGCTTTCTTT,CSARWQATEAFF
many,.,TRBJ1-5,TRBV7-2,TGTGCCAGCAGCTTGGCAGGGGCCAATCAGCCCCAGCATTTT,CASSLAGANQPQHF
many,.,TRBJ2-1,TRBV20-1,TGCAGTGGAATAGTGAACACCTACAATGAGCAGTTCTTC,CSGIVNTYNEQFF
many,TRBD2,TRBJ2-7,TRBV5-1,TGCGCCAGCAGCTGGGGACTAGCGGGGGGCTCCTCCTACGAGCAGTACTTC,CASSWGLAGGSSYEQYF
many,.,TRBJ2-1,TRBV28,TGTGCCAGCAGTTCAGTGGGTAGCGACAATGAGCAGTTCTTC,CASSSVGSDNEQFF
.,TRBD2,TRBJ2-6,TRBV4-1,TGCGCCAGCAGCCAAGATAGTATTCGGGGGGGTCTATCTGGGGCCAACGTCCTGACTTTC,CASSQDSIRGGLSGANVLTF
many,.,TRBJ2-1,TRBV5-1,TGCGCCAGCAGCGATCCTCGCAGATTTGATGAGCAGTTCTTC,CASSDPRRFDEQFF
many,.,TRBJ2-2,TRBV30,TGTGCCTGGAGTAAGACAGCCGGGGAGCTGTTTTTT,CAWSKTAGELFF
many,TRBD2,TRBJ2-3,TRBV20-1,TGCAGTGCTAGTACGGGGGGAACAGATACGCAGTATTTT,CSASTGGTDTQYF
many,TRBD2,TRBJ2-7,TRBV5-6,TGTGCCAGCAGCTTAAACTTCGGGCGCCGGGAGGCCTACGAGCAGTACTTC,CASSLNFGRREAYEQYF
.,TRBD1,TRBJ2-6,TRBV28,TGTGCCAGCAGTTTGGGGCAGGGGGCGTTCGGGGCCAACGTCCTGACTTTC,CASSLGQGAFGANVLTF
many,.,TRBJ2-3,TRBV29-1,TGCAGCGTTCAGTCGATCTTCGGGAGCACAGATACGCAGTATTTT,CSVQSIFGSTDTQYF
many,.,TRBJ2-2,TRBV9,TGTGCCAGCAGCGTAGCTTCGGTAACCGGGGAGCTGTTTTTT,CASSVASVTGELFF
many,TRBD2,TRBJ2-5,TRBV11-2,TGTGCCAGCAGCGATCCTAGCGGGGGGGCGCGTAAGGGCCAGTACTTC,CASSDPSGGARKGQYF
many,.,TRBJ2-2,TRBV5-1,TGCGCCAGCAGCTTGGGGACAGTGAGAAACACCGGGGAGCTGTTTTTT,CASSLGTVRNTGELFF
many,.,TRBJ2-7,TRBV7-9,TGTGCCAGCAGCTTCCGCTCCTACGAGCAGTACTTC,CASSFRSYEQYF
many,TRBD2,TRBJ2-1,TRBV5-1,TGCGCCAGCAGTACTAGCGGGGGCTTCAGCTCCTACAATGAGCAGTTCTTC,CASSTSGGFSSYNEQFF
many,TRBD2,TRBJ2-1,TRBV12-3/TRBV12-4,TGTGCCAGCAGCCCCACTAGCGGGGTGAGAGATGAGCAGTTCTTC,CASSPTSGVRDEQFF
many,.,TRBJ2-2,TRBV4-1,TGCGCCAGCAGGGTTAGTCCCTTGATCACCGGGGAGCTGTTTTTT,CASRVSPLITGELFF
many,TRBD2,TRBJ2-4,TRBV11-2,TGTGCCAGCAGCTTAGGCCCTTCCGGGACTAGCGGGACGAGCATTCAGTACTTC,CASSLGPSGTSGTSIQYF
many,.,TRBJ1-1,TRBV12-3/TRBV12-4,TGTGCCAGCACCGAGGACGGGAACACTGAAGCTTTCTTT,CASTEDGNTEAFF
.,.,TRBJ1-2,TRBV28,TGTGCCAGCATCACCGCCGCCAGATCTAACTATGGCTACACCTTC,CASITAARSNYGYTF
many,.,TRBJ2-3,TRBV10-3,TGTGCCATCACTGCAGCGGTTAGCACAGATACGCAGTATTTT,CAITAAVSTDTQYF
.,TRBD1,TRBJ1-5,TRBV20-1,TGCAGTGCTGACATAAGGGACAGTAGCAATCAGCCCCAGCATTTT,CSADIRDSSNQPQHF
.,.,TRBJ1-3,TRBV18,TGTGCCAGCTCACCCACTCCCAGGTCGGGAAACACCATATATTTT,CASSPTPRSGNTIYF
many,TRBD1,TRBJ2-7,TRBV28,TGTGCCAGCAGACCGGGACAGGGGTTTTACGAGCAGTACTTC,CASRPGQGFYEQYF
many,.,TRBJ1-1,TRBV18,TGTGCCAGCTCACCAAGGTCTCCGAACACTGAAGCTTTCTTT,CASSPRSPNTEAFF
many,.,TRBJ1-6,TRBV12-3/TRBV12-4,TGTGCCAGCAGTCCAACTCAAGACTTAAGGTCACCCCTCCACTTT,CASSPTQDLRSPLHF
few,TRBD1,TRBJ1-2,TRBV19,TGTGCCAGCACAGGGACAGGGGGCGATCTTATCTATGGCTACACCTTC,CASTGTGGDLIYGYTF
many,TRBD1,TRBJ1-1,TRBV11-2,TGTGCCAGCAGCCTAAGTACAGGGGGGAGAGCTTTCTTT,CASSLSTGGRAFF
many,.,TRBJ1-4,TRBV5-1,TGCGCCAGCAGCTTGGATTCAACTAATGAAAAACTGTTTTTT,CASSLDSTNEKLFF
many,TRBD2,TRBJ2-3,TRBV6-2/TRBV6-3,TGTGCCAGCAAACCGGGACTAGCGGCAGATACGCAGTATTTT,CASKPGLAADTQYF